The source of this TCR beta chain is a study of identical twins. The CDR3 length is 15 residues. Trimming cost V 6 bases and J 7 bases, with 16 bases left between them. Germline V gene sequence: CDR1 MNHEY, CDR2 SMNVEV (reference sequence). This clonotype was seen only a few times. Its antigen is not known. Findings and caveats of the study: The study based its conclusions on cross-sectional statistical analysis and did not follow the same donors.

Template switching introduced a universal primer site, and the cDNA bore unique molecular identifiers. TCRdb reanalysed the 5' RACE reads using MiXCR and keeps one entry per CDR3 protein. The data show a few hundred thousand distinct CDR3 sequences, 10% to 15% seen once. The donors were all healthy and Caucasian. This same sample was also part of a study on yellow fever vaccine responses in identical twins.

The receptor was derived from a woman younger than 35 in good health. The chain is built from TRBV27 and TRBJ1-6; D ambiguous. Sequenced sample: memory (CD45RO+) T cells sorted from blood. Here the CDR3 reads CASSLEAVRNSPLHF. In nucleotides, the CDR3 is TGTGCCAGCAGCCTAGAAGCGGTGCGGAATTCACCCCTCCACTTT.